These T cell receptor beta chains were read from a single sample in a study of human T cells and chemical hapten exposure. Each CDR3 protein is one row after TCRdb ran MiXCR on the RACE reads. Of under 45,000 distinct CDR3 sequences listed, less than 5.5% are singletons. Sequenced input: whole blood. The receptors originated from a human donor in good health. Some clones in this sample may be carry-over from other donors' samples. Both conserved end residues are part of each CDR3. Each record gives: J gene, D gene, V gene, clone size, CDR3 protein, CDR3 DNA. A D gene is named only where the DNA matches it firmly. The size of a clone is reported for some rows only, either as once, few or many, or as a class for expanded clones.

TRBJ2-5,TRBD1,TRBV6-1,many,CASSEAGTGGETQYF,TGTGCCAGCAGTGAAGCTGGGACAGGGGGGGAGACCCAGTACTTC
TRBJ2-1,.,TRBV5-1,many,CASSFQGSNEQFF,TGCGCCAGCAGCTTTCAGGGATCCAATGAGCAGTTCTTC
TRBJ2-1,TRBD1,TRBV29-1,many,CSGGQNNEQFF,TGCAGCGGGGGACAGAACAATGAGCAGTTCTTC
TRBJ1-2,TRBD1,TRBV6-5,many,CASSQDREYGYTF,TGTGCCAGCTCCCAGGACAGGGAGTATGGCTACACCTTC
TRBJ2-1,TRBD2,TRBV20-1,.,CSARDTSGGSNEQFF,TGCAGTGCTAGAGATACTAGCGGGGGGTCAAATGAGCAGTTCTTC
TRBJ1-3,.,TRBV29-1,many,CSVGGTGSGNTIYF,TGCAGCGTTGGAGGCACCGGCTCTGGAAACACCATATATTTT
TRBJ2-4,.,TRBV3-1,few,CASSAQEKNIQYF,TGTGCCAGCAGCGCCCAGGAAAAAAACATTCAGTACTTC
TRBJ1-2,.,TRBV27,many,CASRSYDSHNYGYTF,TGTGCCAGCAGATCATATGACAGCCATAACTATGGCTACACCTTC
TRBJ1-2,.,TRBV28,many,CASSWYIGSTMWPGYTF,TGTGCCAGCAGTTGGTATATTGGGTCCACGATGTGGCCTGGCTACACCTTC
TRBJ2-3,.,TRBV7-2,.,CASGQSTDTQYF,TGTGCCAGCGGTCAGAGCACAGATACGCAGTATTTT
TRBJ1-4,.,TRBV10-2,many,CASKAGVNEKLFF,TGCGCCAGCAAGGCGGGCGTCAATGAAAAACTGTTTTTT
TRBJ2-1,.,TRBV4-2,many,CASSQEGGSGVMGEQFF,TGTGCCAGCAGCCAAGAGGGGGGCAGCGGGGTCATGGGTGAGCAGTTCTTC
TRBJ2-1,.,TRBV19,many,CASSIFRGQGGTGEQFF,TGTGCCAGTAGTATCTTTCGGGGGCAGGGTGGGACCGGTGAGCAGTTCTTC
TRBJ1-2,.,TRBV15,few,CATSRDQGGNYGYTF,TGTGCCACCAGCAGAGATCAAGGGGGAAACTATGGCTACACCTTC
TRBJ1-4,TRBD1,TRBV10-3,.,CAISPRDRNEKLFF,TGTGCCATCAGCCCCCGGGACAGAAATGAAAAACTGTTTTTT
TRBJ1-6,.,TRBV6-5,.,CASSYLGGNSPLHF,TGTGCCAGCAGTTACTTGGGGGGTAATTCACCCCTCCACTTT
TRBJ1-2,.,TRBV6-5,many,CASSSAQEISYNYGYTF,TGTGCCAGCAGTTCCGCACAGGAGATCAGCTATAACTATGGCTACACCTTC
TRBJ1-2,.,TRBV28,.,CASSQWTAFYGYTF,TGTGCCAGCAGTCAGTGGACAGCCTTCTATGGCTACACCTTC
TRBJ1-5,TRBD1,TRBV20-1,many,CSAGSGQGNQPQHF,TGCAGTGCTGGATCGGGACAGGGGAATCAGCCCCAGCATTTT
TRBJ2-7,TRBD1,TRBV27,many,CASGRTGLYEQYF,TGTGCCAGCGGTCGGACAGGTCTCTACGAGCAGTACTTC
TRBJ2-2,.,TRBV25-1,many,CASSPVVGTSGELFF,TGTGCCAGCAGTCCCGTGGTGGGGACATCCGGGGAGCTGTTTTTT
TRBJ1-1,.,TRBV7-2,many,CASNMGQNTEAFF,TGTGCCAGCAATATGGGACAGAACACTGAAGCTTTCTTT
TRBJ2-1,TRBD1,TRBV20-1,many,CSAHTPGQGRNEQFF,TGCAGTGCGCACACGCCTGGACAGGGTAGAAATGAGCAGTTCTTC
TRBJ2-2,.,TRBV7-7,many,CASSGPGPTGELFF,TGTGCCAGCAGCGGGCCGGGACCCACCGGGGAGCTGTTTTTT
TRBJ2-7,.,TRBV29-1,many,CSASQGEGYEQYF,TGCAGCGCCTCACAGGGTGAGGGGTACGAGCAGTACTTC
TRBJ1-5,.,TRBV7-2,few,CASRLTEWEQPQHF,TGTGCCAGCAGGCTGACAGAATGGGAGCAGCCCCAGCATTTT
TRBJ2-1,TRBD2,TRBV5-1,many,CASSLPSGRFPYNEQFF,TGCGCCAGCAGCTTGCCTAGCGGGAGGTTTCCCTACAATGAGCAGTTCTTC
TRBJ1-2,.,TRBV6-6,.,CASSYRDAALYGYTF,TGTGCCAGCAGTTATCGGGACGCAGCTCTCTATGGCTACACCTTC
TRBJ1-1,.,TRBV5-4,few,CASSLDSENTEAFF,TGTGCCAGCAGCTTGGATTCAGAGAACACTGAAGCTTTCTTT
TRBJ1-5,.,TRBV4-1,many,CASSQVTGISPQHF,TGCGCCAGCAGCCAAGTTACCGGGATCAGCCCCCAGCATTTT
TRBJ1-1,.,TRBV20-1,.,CSASSVNTEAFF,TGCAGTGCTAGTTCGGTGAACACTGAAGCTTTCTTT
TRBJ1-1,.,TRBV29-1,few,CSAQIRTEAFF,TGCAGCGCCCAGATAAGGACTGAAGCTTTCTTT
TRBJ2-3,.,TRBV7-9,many,CASSLSSRGDTQYF,TGTGCCAGCAGCTTAAGCAGTAGAGGGGATACGCAGTATTTT
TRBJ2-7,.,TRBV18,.,CASSPKVAERSSYEQYF,TGTGCCAGCTCACCGAAGGTAGCGGAAAGGAGCTCCTACGAGCAGTACTTC
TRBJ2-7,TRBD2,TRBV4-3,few,CASSQEIAGTYEQYF,TGCGCCAGCAGCCAAGAGATAGCGGGGACCTACGAGCAGTACTTC
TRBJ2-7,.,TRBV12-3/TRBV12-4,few,CASSTTKRRGSYEQYF,TGTGCCAGCAGCACAACTAAGAGGAGGGGGTCCTACGAGCAGTACTTC
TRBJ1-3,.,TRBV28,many,CASSPSGQITSGNTIYF,TGTGCCAGCAGTCCCTCCGGACAGATAACCTCTGGAAACACCATATATTTT
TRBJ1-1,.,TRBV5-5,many,CASSLNREWWTEAFF,TGTGCCAGCAGCTTAAACAGGGAGTGGTGGACTGAAGCTTTCTTT
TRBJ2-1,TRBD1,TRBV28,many,CASSHLQGFYNEQFF,TGTGCCAGCAGCCACTTACAGGGGTTCTACAATGAGCAGTTCTTC
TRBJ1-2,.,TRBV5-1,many,CASSSDVAGVNYGYTF,TGCGCCAGCAGCTCGGACGTTGCAGGGGTGAACTATGGCTACACCTTC
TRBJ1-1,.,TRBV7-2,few,CASSLATGNTEAFF,TGTGCCAGCAGCTTAGCGACGGGAAACACTGAAGCTTTCTTT
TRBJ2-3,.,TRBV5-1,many,CASSPGGLVGTDTQYF,TGCGCCAGCAGCCCCGGGGGTCTAGTTGGCACAGATACGCAGTATTTT
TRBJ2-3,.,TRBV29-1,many,CSADRGQATDTQYF,TGCAGCGCTGACAGAGGGCAGGCCACAGATACGCAGTATTTT
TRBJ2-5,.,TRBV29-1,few,CSATTSQETQYF,TGCAGCGCTACGACGAGTCAAGAGACCCAGTACTTC
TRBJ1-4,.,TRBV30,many,CAWSFQVATNEKLFF,TGTGCCTGGAGTTTTCAAGTTGCAACTAATGAAAAACTGTTTTTT
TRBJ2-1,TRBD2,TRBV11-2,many,CASSSLRLAGKIYNEQFF,TGTGCCAGCAGCAGCCTCCGACTAGCGGGTAAAATCTACAATGAGCAGTTCTTC